Each of the 14 T cell receptor beta chains below was sequenced from the same sample in a study of T cell changes during pregnancy in multiple sclerosis. TCRdb keeps only in-frame clones here, not all; method: immunoSEQ multiplex PCR. Seen here are some 50,000 clones, 90% observed once, and the top ten hold 1.3% to 1.5%. Source: peripheral blood, taken in the first trimester of pregnancy. These receptors all stem from a female donor in good health, enrolled as a control in a pregnancy study.

The V call is TRBV10-3, the J call TRBJ2-7, with TRBD1 matching 8 bases. Germline CDR1 is ENHRY and CDR2 is SYGVKD. CDR3 length: 15 amino acids. V gave up 4 bases and J gave up 3 bases; unmatched junction bases: 8. The CDR3 DNA sequence: TGTGCCATCAGTGTGACAGGGGAACCCGGCTACGAGCAGTACTTC. Protein product: CAISVTGEPGYEQYF.

The chain combines TRBV5-4 with TRBJ2-2; 11 nucleotides line up with TRBD2. Germline V gives CDR1 SGHNT, CDR2 YYREEE (reference sequence). The CDR3 runs 16 residues. Germline trimming cut 0 bases from V and 8 bases from J; bases unmatched to any gene: 6. This CDR3 reads CASSLGLAGGLGELFF. As DNA, the CDR3 is TGTGCCAGCAGCTTGGGGCTAGCGGGGGGCCTTGGGGAGCTGTTTTTT. The whole variable domain, filled in from reference TRBV5-4 and TRBJ2-2, reads ETGVTQSPTHLIKTRGQQVTLRCSSQSGHNTVSWYQQALGQGPQFIFQYYREEENGRGNFPPRFSGLQFPNYSSELNVNALELDDSALYLCASSLGLAGGLGELFFGEGSRLTVL.

This chain uses TRBV28 with TRBJ1-5, with D unresolved. Germline V gene sequence: CDR1 MDHEN, CDR2 SYDVKM. Trimming removed 5 bases at V and 0 bases at J, with 8 bases between. The CDR3 has 14 residues. CDR3 residues: CASSPSFSNQPQHF. The CDR3, as DNA: TGTGCCAGCAGTCCCTCCTTTAGCAATCAGCCCCAGCATTTT.

The chain links TRBV7-9 to TRBJ2-2; 8 bases are shared with TRBD2. Germline loops: CDR1 SEHNR, CDR2 FQNEAQ (reference sequence). This CDR3 spans 15 amino acids. The V and J ends lost 5 bases and 2 bases, in that order; junction bases with no gene match: 4. The CDR3 DNA sequence: TGTGCCAGCAGCCTTACTAGCGGTAACACCGGGGAGCTGTTTTTT. It yields the protein CASSLTSGNTGELFF.

The V and J genes are TRBV2 and TRBJ2-1, with 7 bases fitting TRBD1. Germline V lookup: CDR1 SNHLY, CDR2 FYNNEI. This CDR3 spans 12 amino acids. The J segment lost 8 bases and the V segment lost 6 bases, leaving 4 bases of the junction unmatched. CDR3 coding DNA: TGTGCCAGCAGGACAGGGTTCGATGAGCAGTTCTTC. This sequence encodes CASRTGFDEQFF.

This clone has a single count. The rearrangement uses TRBV6-1 and TRBJ1-5; 7 bases agree with TRBD1. This CDR3 has 19 residues. The V and J ends lost 3 bases and 0 bases, in that order; junction bases with no gene match: 14. CDR1 is MNHNS and CDR2 is SASEGT in the germline V gene. The CDR3 loop reads CASSEPVNGQAYSNQPQHF. The CDR3 coding sequence is TGTGCCAGCAGTGAGCCCGTTAATGGACAGGCTTATAGCAATCAGCCCCAGCATTTT.

The chain links TRBV20-1 to TRBJ2-5; no clear D gene. The CDR3 consists of 11 residues. Trimming removed 4 bases at V and 2 bases at J, with 5 bases between. CDR1 and CDR2 from the germline V gene are DFQATT and SNEGSKA (reference sequence). CDR3 nucleotide sequence: TGCAGTGCTAAAGCGCAAGAGACCCAGTACTTC. Its translation: CSAKAQETQYF.

This chain joins TRBV5-6 and TRBJ1-2, with no clear D. CDR3 length equals 17 residues. Germline CDR1 SGHDT, CDR2 YYEEEE. The V gene lost 5 bases and the J gene lost 0 bases, with 20 bases spanning the gap. CDR3 sequence reads: CASRFAGIQHTNYGYTF. In nucleotides, the CDR3 is TGTGCCAGCAGATTCGCCGGGATCCAACATACTAACTATGGCTACACCTTC.

The chain combines TRBV9 with TRBJ2-3; TRBD2 aligns across 9 bases. The CDR3 contains 17 residues. Germline V gene lookup returns CDR1 SGDLS and CDR2 YYNGEE. Trimming removed 1 base from V and 1 base from J; junction bases left unmatched: 7. This CDR3 is CASSVSHLAGGTDTQYF. CDR3 DNA: TGTGCCAGCAGCGTATCCCATTTAGCGGGAGGCACAGATACGCAGTATTTT. The full variable domain, completed using reference TRBV9 and TRBJ2-3, is DSGVTQTPKHLITATGQRVTLRCSPRSGDLSVYWYQQSLDQGLQFLIQYYNGEERAKGNILERFSAQQFPDLHSELNLSSLELGDSALYFCASSVSHLAGGTDTQYFGPGTRLTVL.

This rearrangement joins TRBV28 to TRBJ2-7; 9 nucleotides match TRBD2. Germline CDR1 is MDHEN and CDR2 is SYDVKM. The CDR3 consists of 16 residues. V was pared by 4 bases and J by 6 bases, with 13 bases of the junction left unmatched. The CDR3 DNA sequence: TGTGCCAGCAGTTATAAGTGGGGGACTAGCCCTACCGAGCAGTACTTC. Residues: CASSYKWGTSPTEQYF.

The chain is built from TRBV7-9 and TRBJ1-6, with TRBD1 matching 10 bases. This CDR3 is built from 14 residues. The ends lost 4 bases at V and 10 bases at J; junction bases unmatched: 4. Germline CDR1 and CDR2: SEHNR and FQNEAQ (reference sequence). This CDR3 is CASSSGTGDSPLHF. The CDR3 region has the DNA TGTGCCAGCAGCTCCGGGACAGGGGACTCACCCCTCCACTTT.

This chain connects TRBV7-9 to TRBJ2-7; 10 bases map to TRBD1. The length of the CDR3 is 17 residues. The ends lost 5 bases at V and 9 bases at J; junction bases unmatched: 19. Germline values: CDR1 SEHNR, CDR2 FQNEAQ (reference sequence). CDR3 sequence: CASSLSGLRDDRGRQYF. As DNA, the CDR3 is TGTGCCAGCAGCCTAAGTGGTTTGCGGGACGACAGGGGGCGGCAGTACTTC.

The rearrangement links TRBV9 to TRBJ2-5; 7 nucleotides match TRBD2. Germline loops: CDR1 SGDLS, CDR2 YYNGEE. This CDR3 contains 15 residues. Unmatched junction bases numbered 3, after V lost 0 bases and J lost 1 base. The CDR3 protein is CASSVGGGTQETQYF. CDR3 nucleotides: TGTGCCAGCAGCGTAGGCGGGGGAACCCAAGAGACCCAGTACTTC.

Points on this clone: The junction differs from germline at one of its ends, possibly a read error. The chain carries TRBV6-5 and TRBJ2-1, with D maybe TRBD2 (7 bases). There are 15 residues in the CDR3. The V gene's germline CDR1 is MNHEY and CDR2 SVGAGI. This CDR3 is CASSYNGGAYNEQFF. DNA for the CDR3: TGTGCCAGCAGTTACAATGGGGGGGCCTATAATGAGCAGTTCTTC.